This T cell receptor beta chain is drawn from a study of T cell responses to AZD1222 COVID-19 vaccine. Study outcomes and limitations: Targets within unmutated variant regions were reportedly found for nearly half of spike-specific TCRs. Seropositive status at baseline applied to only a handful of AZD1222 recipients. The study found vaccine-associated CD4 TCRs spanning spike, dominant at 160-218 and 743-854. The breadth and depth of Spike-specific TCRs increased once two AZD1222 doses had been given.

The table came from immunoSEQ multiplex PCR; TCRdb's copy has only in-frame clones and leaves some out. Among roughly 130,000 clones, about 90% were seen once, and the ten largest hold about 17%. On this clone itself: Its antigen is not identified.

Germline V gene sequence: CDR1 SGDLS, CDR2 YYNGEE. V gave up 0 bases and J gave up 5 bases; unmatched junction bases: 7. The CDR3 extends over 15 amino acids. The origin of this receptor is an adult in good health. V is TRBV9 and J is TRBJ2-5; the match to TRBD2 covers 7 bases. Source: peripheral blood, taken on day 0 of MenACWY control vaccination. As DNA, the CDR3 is TGTGCCAGCAGCGTAGTGGGGAGGGCCGGGGAGACCCAGTACTTC. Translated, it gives CASSVVGRAGETQYF. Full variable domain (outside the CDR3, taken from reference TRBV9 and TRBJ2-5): DSGVTQTPKHLITATGQRVTLRCSPRSGDLSVYWYQQSLDQGLQFLIQYYNGEERAKGNILERFSAQQFPDLHSELNLSSLELGDSALYFCASSVVGRAGETQYFGPGTRLLVL.